Following are 9 T cell receptor beta chains from one sample sequenced in a study of T-cell reconstitution after alpha-beta-depleted transplantation in children (dated by TCRdb to the mid-2010s). Library preparation used PCR. For sequencing, an Illumina HiSeq 2500 was employed. Molecular barcoding was employed in the preparation of TCR libraries, with unique molecular identifiers being used to normalize TCRbeta repertoire quantification. TCRdb reworked the public reads: Q25 trimming with fastp, MiXCR clone assembly, productive beta chains retained. Rows are unified per CDR3 protein, each entry keeping the most common DNA and genes. The table for this sample lists around 700,000 distinct CDR3 sequences; 10% to 15% of them were counted only once. Around 0.8% of the sample lies in the top ten. This specimen's treatment or condition label, per the study, means: allogeneic hematopoietic cell transplantation with graft depleted of TCRalphabeta T cells and CD19 B cells.

The sample was PBMCs, taken before TCRalphabeta/CD19-depleted stem cell transplant. These receptors originate from a girl aged 2 to 9 with congenital amegakaryocytic thrombocytopenia, due to receive a stem cell transplant.

This clonotype has a count of ten or more. CDR3 DNA: TGTGCCACCAGCAGAGATCGGTATGCCCTCACAGATACGCAGTATTTT. Its protein product is CATSRDRYALTDTQYF. The chain has TRBV15 and TRBJ2-3; D is unclear. Germline V gives CDR1 LNHNV, CDR2 YYDKDF (reference sequence). This CDR3 has 16 residues. Trimming removed 0 bases from V and 2 bases from J, with 12 bases in between.

This clonotype was seen many times. This chain connects TRBV5-1 to TRBJ2-3; D call uncertain. V was clipped by 1 base and J by 2 bases, with 14 bases between them. CDR1 SGHRS and CDR2 YFSETQ come from the germline V gene. The CDR3 length is 16 residues. In DNA, the CDR3 is TGCGCCAGCAGCTTGCGAGGAGCCCAAAACACAGATACGCAGTATTTT. This translates into CASSLRGAQNTDTQYF. The full variable domain, completed using reference TRBV5-1 and TRBJ2-3, is KAGVTQTPRYLIKTRGQQVTLSCSPISGHRSVSWYQQTPGQGLQFLFEYFSETQRNKGNFPGRFSGRQFSNSRSEMNVSTLELGDSALYLCASSLRGAQNTDTQYFGPGTRLTVL.

The chain employs TRBV12-3 or TRBV12-4 and TRBJ1-4, with D uncertain. Trimming left V 5 bases short and J 3 bases short, with 13 bases between. The CDR3 has 15 residues. The DNA of the CDR3 is TGTGCCAGCAGTCTAGTCTATATTTCTAATGAAAAACTGTTTTTT. This translates into CASSLVYISNEKLFF.

The table lists this clonotype with many counts. V gene TRBV20-1 combines with J gene TRBJ2-1; 14 nucleotides match TRBD2. Germline CDR1 reads DFQATT; CDR2 reads SNEGSKA (reference sequence). The J segment lost 9 bases and the V segment lost 2 bases, leaving 9 bases of the junction unmatched. The length of the CDR3 is 16 residues. The CDR3 reads CSARRSTGTSGGEQFF. The CDR3 region has the DNA TGCAGTGCTAGAAGAAGCACCGGGACTAGCGGGGGTGAGCAGTTCTTC.

This clonotype was observed at least ten times. This rearrangement joins TRBV9 to TRBJ2-2, with D tentatively TRBD1 (6 bases). This CDR3 contains 15 residues. V lost 0 bases and J lost 3, with 9 bases in between. Germline V gives CDR1 SGDLS, CDR2 YYNGEE. For the CDR3, the DNA is TGTGCCAGCAGCGTAGGGCAGGGGTACACCGGGGAGCTGTTTTTT. Its protein product is CASSVGQGYTGELFF.

Many counts were recorded for this clonotype. The genes are TRBV15 and TRBJ2-1; either TRBD1 or TRBD2 may supply D (5 bases each). Germline CDR1 reads LNHNV; CDR2 reads YYDKDF (reference sequence). The length of the CDR3 is 15 residues. Trimming pared 6 bases from V and 6 bases from J, leaving 18 bases between. The CDR3 here is CATSPKGTPINEQFF. DNA for the CDR3: TGTGCCACCAGTCCCAAGGGGACGCCAATCAATGAGCAGTTCTTC.

J is TRBJ2-7 and V is TRBV20-1; D is possibly TRBD1 (5 bases). This CDR3 is built from 16 residues. Germline V lookup: CDR1 DFQATT, CDR2 SNEGSKA (reference sequence). The V and J ends lost 5 bases and 3 bases respectively, with 23 bases between them. CDR3 sequence: CSALEESRSGLYEQYF. The CDR3 DNA follows: TGCAGTGCTCTTGAGGAATCGCGGTCAGGGCTCTACGAGCAGTACTTC.

This clonotype was counted a few times. The chain recombines TRBV6-1 with TRBJ2-7; D is possibly TRBD2 (5 bases). Trimming removed 6 bases from V and 2 bases from J, with 14 bases in between. The CDR3 is 14 residues long. Germline assignment: CDR1 MNHNS and CDR2 SASEGT. The CDR3, as DNA: TGTGCCAGCAGAGACGACTCCGGGGCCTACGAGCAGTACTTC. It yields the protein CASRDDSGAYEQYF.

This clonotype was observed many times. This sequence joins TRBV11-2 and TRBJ2-3; D may be TRBD2 (5 bases). CDR3 size: 15 residues. Trimming stripped 5 bases from V and 5 bases from J, with 17 bases between. Germline-derived CDR1 and CDR2 are SGHAT and FQNNGV. CDR3 in amino acids: CASSASPGRGDTQYF. The CDR3, as DNA: TGTGCCAGCAGCGCATCCCCAGGCCGGGGAGATACGCAGTATTTT. Drawing the rest from reference TRBV11-2 and TRBJ2-3, the complete variable domain is EAGVAQSPRYKIIEKRQSVAFWCNPISGHATLYWYQQILGQGPKLLIQFQNNGVVDDSQLPKDRFSAERLKGVDSTLKIQPAKLEDSAVYLCASSASPGRGDTQYFGPGTRLTVL.